These 29 T cell receptor beta chains originate from one sample sequenced in a study of cytomegalovirus exposure and HLA in healthy donors. This table comes from immunoSEQ multiplex PCR, and its TCRdb copy is limited to in-frame clones, with some not included. The table records 150,000 to 200,000 clones, 88% of them present only once. The sequencing sample was made of PBMCs. Receptors were obtained from a man in his late teens or twenties in good health and CMV-seronegative.

The chain recombines TRBV6-5 with TRBJ1-4; D possibly corresponds to TRBD1 (6 bases). This CDR3 has 14 residues. The ends were cut back, 0 bases at V and 8 bases at J, with 10 bases in the middle. The germline V gene encodes CDR1 MNHEY and CDR2 SVGAGI. The chain's CDR3 is CASSYSGGEEKLFF. The DNA for the CDR3 is TGTGCCAGCAGTTACTCAGGGGGAGAAGAAAAACTGTTTTTT.

The V and J genes are TRBV27 and TRBJ1-6, with TRBD1 identical over 8 bases. Germline assignment: CDR1 MNHEY and CDR2 SMNVEV (reference sequence). The CDR3 length is 14 residues. Trimming cost V 3 bases and J 8 bases; bases outside gene matches: 3. The CDR3 loop reads CASSFATGDSPLHF. CDR3 in DNA: TGTGCCAGCAGTTTTGCGACAGGGGATTCACCCCTCCACTTT.

This chain uses TRBV6-1 with TRBJ2-1; the D gene is possibly TRBD1 (5 bases). Looked up from germline, CDR1 is MNHNS and CDR2 is SASEGT. The CDR3 is 15 amino acids. V gave up 6 bases and J gave up 2 bases, with 14 bases separating them. CDR3: CASRAGLQAYNEQFF. The CDR3 DNA reads TGTGCCAGCAGGGCAGGGTTACAGGCCTACAATGAGCAGTTCTTC.

The gene calls are TRBV18 and TRBJ2-7; D is uncertain. V lost 6 bases and J 6 bases, leaving 12 bases between the germline ends. Germline V gene data show CDR1 as KGHSH and CDR2 as LQKENI. The CDR3 has 12 residues. The CDR3 DNA sequence: TGTGCCAGCTCCCTCTTGGTCAGCGAGCAGTACTTC. Translated: CASSLLVSEQYF.

The V call is TRBV11-2, the J call TRBJ2-7, with D perhaps matching TRBD1 (5 bases). Deletions cut 5 bases from V and 0 bases from J, with 17 bases between. Germline CDR1 reads SGHAT; CDR2 reads FQNNGV. CDR3 length equals 16 residues. CDR3 bases: TGTGCCAGCAGCCCCACCCCAGGGCTGGGCTCCTACGAGCAGTACGTC. Translating it yields CASSPTPGLGSYEQYV.

The chain carries TRBV10-3 and TRBJ1-3; D is uncertain. Looked up from germline, CDR1 is ENHRY and CDR2 is SYGVKD. V lost 6 bases, J lost 8 bases, and 11 bases lay in between. CDR3 length: 12 residues. The CDR3 loop reads CAIRGPGDTIYF. The CDR3 DNA reads as TGTGCCATCAGGGGTCCCGGAGACACCATATATTTT.

The V and J genes are TRBV19 and TRBJ2-7; a possible D gene is TRBD1 (6 bases). The germline CDR1 and CDR2 sequences are LNHDA and SQIVND (reference sequence). Trimming left V 8 bases short and J 2 bases short, with 16 bases between. This CDR3 region has 14 residues. CDR3 sequence: CASGWSPGAYEQYV. The CDR3 DNA follows: TGTGCCAGTGGGTGGAGTCCAGGGGCCTACGAGCAGTACGTC.

As DNA, the CDR3 is TGCGCCAGCAGCTCTGGGACTAGCGCCACCGGGGAGCTGTTTTTT. Translated, it gives CASSSGTSATGELFF. V and J are TRBV4-1 and TRBJ2-2; 10 nucleotides align to TRBD2. Germline V gives CDR1 MGHRA, CDR2 YSYEKL. The CDR3 has 15 amino acids. The trim removed 5 bases at V and 4 bases at J, leaving 4 bases unmatched.

This chain joins TRBV18 and TRBJ2-7; 9 nucleotides match TRBD2. V shed 5 bases and J 2 bases; nucleotides not matched to a gene: 10. The CDR3 totals 16 residues. The germline V gene has CDR1 KGHSH and CDR2 LQKENI. CDR3 in DNA: TGTGCCAGCTCATTGAACGTAATAGCGGGAGCCTACGAGCAGTACTTC. Translated: CASSLNVIAGAYEQYF.

This clone was seen more than once but under ten times. The chain links TRBV7-2 to TRBJ2-2; D is uncertain. From germline, CDR1 is SGHTA and CDR2 FQGNSA. V lost 1 base to trimming and J lost 6 bases, with 6 bases between them. This CDR3 is built from 13 residues. CDR3 bases: TGTGCCAGCAGCTTAGTACGGTCCGGGGAGCTGTTTTTT. It translates to CASSLVRSGELFF.

The genes are TRBV7-2 and TRBJ2-1; TRBD2 aligns across 9 bases. The CDR3 runs to 13 residues. Germline V CDR1 and CDR2: SGHTA, FQGNSA. Unmatched junction bases numbered 3, after V lost 4 bases and J lost 8 bases. In DNA form, the CDR3 reads TGTGCCAGCAGCTCGGGACTAGCCGATGAGCAGTTCTTC. Translation gives CASSSGLADEQFF.

CDR3 sequence reads: CASSLRGAAGGYTF. The CDR3 coding sequence is TGTGCCAGCAGTTTGCGGGGGGCCGCTGGTGGCTACACCTTC. This chain uses TRBV27 with TRBJ1-2; TRBD1 is a possible D gene (6 bases). V was clipped by 3 bases and J by 7 bases, with 15 bases between them. Germline-derived CDR1 and CDR2 are MNHEY and SMNVEV (reference sequence). CDR3 size: 14 residues.

This clone was picked up a small number of times. V and J are TRBV19 and TRBJ1-2; D gene ambiguous. V was trimmed by 3 bases and J by 8 bases, leaving 10 bases between them. In germline, CDR1 is LNHDA, CDR2 SQIVND (reference sequence). This CDR3 region has 12 residues. The DNA of the CDR3 is TGTGCCAGTAGTATGCCCACCTACGGCTACACCTTC. This sequence encodes CASSMPTYGYTF. The full variable domain, completed using reference TRBV19 and TRBJ1-2, is DGGITQSPKYLFRKEGQNVTLSCEQNLNHDAMYWYRQDPGQGLRLIYYSQIVNDFQKGDIAEGYSVSREKKESFPLTVTSAQKNPTAFYLCASSMPTYGYTFGSGTRLTVV.

V and J are TRBV5-1 and TRBJ1-3; 7 bases are a match to TRBD1. V dropped 3 bases and J dropped 0; count of bases not matched to a gene: 0. The CDR3 sequence is 14 residues long. The germline gives CDR1 SGHRS, CDR2 YFSETQ. In DNA, the CDR3 is TGCGCCAGCAGCTGGGACAGCTCTGGAAACACCATATATTTT. Its translation: CASSWDSSGNTIYF.

The rearrangement links TRBV2 to TRBJ2-7; TRBD2 matches at 10 bases. Germline V gene data show CDR1 as SNHLY and CDR2 as FYNNEI. V lost 7 bases, J lost 7 bases, and 13 bases stayed unmatched. The CDR3 has 15 amino acids. The CDR3 is CASTGPLAGAREQYV. The DNA for the CDR3 is TGTGCCAGCACTGGGCCGCTAGCGGGGGCTAGGGAGCAGTACGTC.

The rearrangement links TRBV10-2 to TRBJ2-7, with 7 bases matching TRBD1. V lost 3 bases to trimming and J lost 4 bases; unmatched junction nucleotides: 9. This CDR3 is 15 amino acids long. Germline values: CDR1 WSHSY, CDR2 SAAADI. Here the CDR3 reads CASSERTGAAYEQYF. As DNA, the CDR3 is TGCGCCAGCAGTGAAAGAACAGGGGCCGCTTACGAGCAGTACTTC.

Here the CDR3 reads CASTRDPSYEQYF. In DNA form, the CDR3 reads TGTGCCAGCACACGGGATCCCTCCTACGAGCAGTACTTC. This sequence joins TRBV11-2 and TRBJ2-7, with TRBD2 as a possible D gene (5 bases). The CDR3 length is 13 residues. Trimming took off 7 bases at V and 0 bases at J, with 10 bases between the two ends. The V gene's germline CDR1 is SGHAT and CDR2 FQNNGV.

This clone turned up a few times. The rearrangement joins TRBV7-2 to TRBJ2-3; weak D call: TRBD1 (6 bases). The length of the CDR3 is 17 residues. The V end lost 2 bases, the J end lost 0 bases, and 15 bases lay between the germline ends. CDR1 and CDR2 from the germline V gene are SGHTA and FQGNSA. CDR3 amino acids: CASSLNLQGSSTDTQYF. CDR3 DNA: TGTGCCAGCAGCTTAAATCTACAGGGATCTAGCACAGATACGCAGTATTTT.

The chain is built from TRBV6-1 and TRBJ1-1; D gene uncertain. The CDR3 is 11 amino acids. CDR1 is MNHNS and CDR2 is SASEGT in the germline V gene. Deletions cut 8 bases from V and 0 bases from J, with 4 bases between. The CDR3 protein is CASLLNTEAFF. The DNA of the CDR3 is TGTGCCAGCCTCTTGAACACTGAAGCTTTCTTT.

The V gene is TRBV19, the J gene TRBJ2-7; 7 bases map to TRBD1. The CDR3 totals 14 residues. Germline V lookup: CDR1 LNHDA, CDR2 SQIVND (reference sequence). The V gene end was trimmed by 1 base and the J gene end by 0 bases; junction bases not matched to a gene: 0. The CDR3 DNA is TGTGCCAGTAGTATAGGGGACAGCTCCTACGAGCAGTACTTC. Protein: CASSIGDSSYEQYF.

Of note for this clone: The junction and the germline gene differ at one end; a read error may be behind it. The chain has TRBV7-7 and TRBJ2-5; 13 nucleotides match TRBD2. Looked up from germline, CDR1 is SSHAT and CDR2 is FNYEAQ (reference sequence). The CDR3 consists of 16 residues. The CDR3 DNA follows: TGTGCTAGCAGCCCTGGACTAGCGGGGGATCAAGAGACCCAGTACTTC. Translation: CASSPGLAGDQETQYF.

The chain has TRBV6-5 and TRBJ1-2; D unresolved. V was clipped by 2 bases and J by 4 bases, with 17 bases between them. There are 16 residues in the CDR3. Per germline, CDR1 MNHEY and CDR2 SVGAGI. CDR3 residues: CASSYGLGTAFYGYTF. Written as DNA, the CDR3 is TGTGCCAGCAGTTACGGGCTCGGTACTGCCTTCTATGGCTACACCTTC.

V and J are TRBV28 and TRBJ2-5, with D maybe TRBD2 (5 bases). The CDR3 spans 10 residues. Germline assignment: CDR1 MDHEN and CDR2 SYDVKM. Trimming shortened V by 10 bases and J by 4 bases, and 7 bases separated the two germline ends. CDR3 nucleotide sequence: TGTGCCACCCGGGGAGAGACCCAGTACTTC. Its protein is CATRGETQYF.

The gene calls are TRBV14 and TRBJ2-7; 11 bases line up with TRBD1. The CDR3 loop spans 15 amino acids. V lost 4 bases to trimming and J lost 7 bases; unmatched junction nucleotides: 9. Germline CDR1 is SGHDN and CDR2 is FVKESK. CDR3 bases: TGTGCCAGCAGCCCCTTCGGGGGACAGGGGGTAGAGCAGTACTTC. Its translation is CASSPFGGQGVEQYF. Combining the CDR3 with reference TRBV14 and TRBJ2-7 gives the whole variable domain EAGVTQFPSHSVIEKGQTVTLRCDPISGHDNLYWYRRVMGKEIKFLLHFVKESKQDESGMPNNRFLAERTGGTYSTLKVQPAELEDSGVYFCASSPFGGQGVEQYFGPGTRLTVT.

There are a few counts of this clone. The chain joins TRBV6-5 to TRBJ1-1; D ambiguous. Germline V CDR1 and CDR2: MNHEY, SVGAGI. V was cut by 8 bases and J by 14 bases, with 21 bases left in between. This CDR3 contains 12 residues. For the CDR3, the DNA is TGTGCCAGCGGAACCGTTGGGGAGGGCGTCTTCTTT. Translating gives CASGTVGEGVFF.

The genes are TRBV11-2 and TRBJ1-4; no definite D call. Germline-derived CDR1 and CDR2 are SGHAT and FQNNGV. With 3 bases removed from V and 5 bases from J, the gap between germline ends came to 7 bases. This CDR3 is 13 amino acids long. The CDR3 sequence is CASSLGENEKLFF. The CDR3 DNA is TGTGCCAGCAGCTTGGGAGAGAATGAAAAACTGTTTTTT. Full variable domain (remainder filled in from reference TRBV11-2 and TRBJ1-4): EAGVAQSPRYKIIEKRQSVAFWCNPISGHATLYWYQQILGQGPKLLIQFQNNGVVDDSQLPKDRFSAERLKGVDSTLKIQPAKLEDSAVYLCASSLGENEKLFFGSGTQLSVL.

The genes are TRBV10-3 and TRBJ2-6, with D tentatively TRBD1 (5 bases). CDR1 is ENHRY and CDR2 is SYGVKD in the germline V gene. The CDR3 is 17 residues long. V was clipped by 3 bases and J by 1 base, with 13 bases between them. The CDR3 loop reads CAISDPRAGSGANVLTF. CDR3 DNA sequence: TGTGCCATCAGTGATCCCAGGGCAGGGTCTGGGGCCAACGTCCTGACTTTC.

CDR3 residues: CASSRDSSYEQYF. For the CDR3, the DNA is TGTGCCAGCAGCCGGGACAGCTCCTACGAGCAGTACTTC. V usage is TRBV7-2 and J usage is TRBJ2-7; 7 bases fit TRBD1. The CDR3 is 13 amino acids. The germline V gene has CDR1 SGHTA and CDR2 FQGNSA. V lost 5 bases and J lost 0; bases outside the gene matches: 1.

The chain joins TRBV4-1 to TRBJ1-3, with D hard to call. The V and J ends lost 0 bases and 3 bases respectively, with 12 bases between them. The CDR3 covers 16 residues. Germline loops: CDR1 MGHRA, CDR2 YSYEKL. This CDR3 is CASSQDVAAFGNTIYF. The CDR3 nucleotides read TGCGCCAGCAGCCAAGATGTTGCGGCATTTGGAAACACCATATATTTT.